These T cell receptor beta chains were read from a single sample in a study of memory B cells and T cells in multiple sclerosis. Their antigen targets remain unknown. Libraries were prepared by immunoSEQ multiplex PCR; TCRdb keeps only in-frame clonotypes and omits some of them. This table holds 30,000 to 40,000 clones, roughly 82% found once. Sequencing was done on a sample of PBMCs from blood kept in culture. The origin of the receptors is a human donor with multiple sclerosis. The CDR3 runs from the conserved cysteine through the conserved F or W. The order of the fields is clone size, D gene, J gene, V gene, CDR3 DNA, CDR3 protein. D genes are given only for firm matches. Size is omitted from some rows. Given values are once, few, many or a class for expanded clones.

size: few
D: .
J: TRBJ2-7
V: TRBV19
DNA: TGTGCCAGTAGTACGCTCGGGAGCAGCGAGCAGTACTTC
CDR3: CASSTLGSSEQYF

size: .
D: TRBD1
J: TRBJ1-1
V: TRBV2
DNA: TGTGCCAGCATCGACAGGGTTATGAACACTGAAGCTTTCTTT
CDR3: CASIDRVMNTEAFF

size: .
D: TRBD2
J: TRBJ2-5
V: TRBV5-4
DNA: TGTGCCAGCAGCCTCAGCGGGGGGGCCGCGGAGACCCAGTACTTC
CDR3: CASSLSGGAAETQYF

size: .
D: .
J: TRBJ2-3
V: TRBV7-8
DNA: TGTGCCAGCAGCCAGAACGGGGGGCCAGATACGCAGTATTTT
CDR3: CASSQNGGPDTQYF

size: .
D: .
J: TRBJ2-2
V: TRBV9
DNA: TGTGCCAGCAGCGTATCTTTGGGCTGGAGGCGCACCGGGGAGCTGTTTTTT
CDR3: CASSVSLGWRRTGELFF

size: .
D: .
J: TRBJ2-7
V: TRBV7-8
DNA: TGTGCCAGCAGCTATGTGCGGTTGGCTTCAACCGAGCAGTACTTC
CDR3: CASSYVRLASTEQYF

size: .
D: TRBD2
J: TRBJ2-7
V: TRBV19
DNA: TGTGCCAGTAAGGATCGGGCTAGCGGGAGTTATTACGAGCAGTACTTC
CDR3: CASKDRASGSYYEQYF

size: few
D: TRBD1
J: TRBJ2-7
V: TRBV19
DNA: TGTGCCACCCGAGCGGGACAGGGGACGGTCTACGAGCAGTACTTC
CDR3: CATRAGQGTVYEQYF

size: .
D: TRBD2
J: TRBJ2-7
V: TRBV6-6
DNA: TGTGCCAGCAGTCGCGGGAGCAGCTACGAGCAGTACTTC
CDR3: CASSRGSSYEQYF

size: .
D: TRBD1
J: TRBJ1-1
V: TRBV7-9
DNA: TGTGCCAGCAGCCAGGGGGCCTCTGAAGCTTTCTTT
CDR3: CASSQGASEAFF

size: .
D: .
J: TRBJ1-2
V: TRBV7-8
DNA: TGTGCCAGCAGCCCCCGCTCCGCTAACTATGGCTACACCTTC
CDR3: CASSPRSANYGYTF

size: .
D: .
J: TRBJ1-5
V: TRBV2
DNA: TGTGCCAGCAGGGCAGGAAGATTCAATCAGCCCCAGCATTTT
CDR3: CASRAGRFNQPQHF

size: .
D: TRBD1
J: TRBJ2-7
V: TRBV4-2
DNA: TGTGCCAGCAGCCTCGGGACAGCCGAGCAGTACTTC
CDR3: CASSLGTAEQYF

size: .
D: TRBD2
J: TRBJ2-3
V: TRBV5-1
DNA: TGCGCCAGCAGCAGACGGACTAGCGGACCCACAGATACGCAGTATTTT
CDR3: CASSRRTSGPTDTQYF

size: .
D: .
J: TRBJ2-7
V: TRBV2
DNA: TGTGCCAGCGCTCGGCCGCTCGAGCAGTACTTC
CDR3: CASARPLEQYF

size: .
D: .
J: TRBJ1-5
V: TRBV6-1
DNA: TGTGCCAGCAGTGAAGGGGGACACCAGAATCAGCCCCAGCATTTT
CDR3: CASSEGGHQNQPQHF

size: .
D: .
J: TRBJ2-2
V: TRBV30
DNA: TGTGCCTGGAGATATCCGGGACATAACACCGGGGAGCTGTTTTTT
CDR3: CAWRYPGHNTGELFF

size: .
D: TRBD2
J: TRBJ2-1
V: TRBV2
DNA: TGTGCCAGCAGACCCAGCGGGAGGGCCAGGGCCAATGAGCAGTTCTTC
CDR3: CASRPSGRARANEQFF

size: once
D: .
J: TRBJ2-5
V: TRBV27
DNA: TGTGCCAGCAGTCCAGACCAGGGGATAGATAAGACCCAGTACTTC
CDR3: CASSPDQGIDKTQYF

size: .
D: .
J: TRBJ2-3
V: TRBV15
DNA: TGTGCCACCAGCATCCCTAGCACAGATACGCAGTATTTT
CDR3: CATSIPSTDTQYF

size: .
D: TRBD2
J: TRBJ2-3
V: TRBV6-1
DNA: TGTGCCAGCACCCGAGGGGCGGGAGCAGATACGCAGTATTTT
CDR3: CASTRGAGADTQYF

size: .
D: .
J: TRBJ2-4
V: TRBV28
DNA: TGTGCCAGCAGTTTGTTTAGGGGCTTAGCCAAAAACATTCAGTACTTC
CDR3: CASSLFRGLAKNIQYF

size: .
D: TRBD1
J: TRBJ2-1
V: TRBV2
DNA: TGTGCCAGCAAGCTAATGACAGGGGCTTCCTACAATGAGCAGTTCTTC
CDR3: CASKLMTGASYNEQFF